This T cell receptor (beta chain) was recorded in a study of cytomegalovirus exposure and HLA in healthy donors. The 120-subject validation cohort, separate from the approximately 670-subject first cohort, included the donors. This clone has only one observation. CDR1 is LNHDA, CDR2 SQIVND, per germline (reference sequence). This CDR3 contains 15 residues. V shed 6 bases and J shed 4 bases, with 18 bases lying between them. Profiled with immunoSEQ multiplex PCR; TCRdb holds only in-frame clones, not every one. The data show more than 85,000 clones, more than 70% seen once. The chain couples TRBV19 to TRBJ1-2, with D perhaps matching TRBD1 (6 bases). The sample taken for sequencing was PBMCs. The receptor was derived from a woman between 18 and 29 years old in good health and CMV-seronegative. CDR3 residues: CASSASGAEGYGYTF. The DNA of the CDR3 is TGTGCCAGTAGCGCATCAGGGGCGGAAGGCTATGGCTACACCTTC.